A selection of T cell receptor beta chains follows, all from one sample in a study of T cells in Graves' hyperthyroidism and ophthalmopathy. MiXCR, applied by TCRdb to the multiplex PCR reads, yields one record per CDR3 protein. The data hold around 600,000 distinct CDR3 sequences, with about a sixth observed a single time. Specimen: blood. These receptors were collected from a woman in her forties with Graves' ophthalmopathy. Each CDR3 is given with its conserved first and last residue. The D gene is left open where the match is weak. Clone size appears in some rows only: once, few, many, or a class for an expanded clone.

CASSTGRDSNQPQHF	TGTGCCAGTAGCACCGGGAGGGATAGCAATCAGCCCCAGCATTTT	TRBV19	TRBJ1-5	-	-
CASSYTGGASDTQYF	TGTGCCAGCAGCTATACAGGGGGCGCGTCAGATACGCAGTATTTT	TRBV9	TRBJ2-3	TRBD1	-
CASKSKGLAGVSSGEQFF	TGTGCCAGTAAATCAAAGGGACTAGCGGGAGTATCGAGTGGCGAGCAGTTCTTC	TRBV19	TRBJ2-1	TRBD2	few
CASSFDRGYTEAFF	TGTGCCAGCAGTTTTGACAGGGGCTACACTGAAGCTTTCTTT	TRBV12-3/TRBV12-4	TRBJ1-1	TRBD1	few
CSARTLQGGYYNEQFF	TGCAGTGCTAGGACCCTCCAGGGGGGCTATTACAATGAGCAGTTCTTC	TRBV20-1	TRBJ2-1	-	many
CASSEGAPRLGTQYF	TGTGCCAGCAGTGAAGGGGCCCCCCGTTTAGGGACCCAGTACTTC	TRBV2	TRBJ2-5	-	many
CASSYQGEVGELFF	TGTGCCAGCAGTTATCAGGGGGAGGTCGGGGAGCTGTTTTTT	TRBV27	TRBJ2-2	-	few
CASSLGEGNEQFF	TGTGCCAGCAGCTTAGGTGAGGGTAATGAGCAGTTCTTC	TRBV7-9	TRBJ2-1	-	few
CASSVGQGAVEAFF	TGTGCCAGCAGTGTTGGACAGGGGGCTGTTGAAGCTTTCTTT	TRBV28	TRBJ1-1	TRBD1	-
CASSYSGQGSGNTIYF	TGTGCCAGCAGTTACTCGGGACAGGGGTCTGGAAACACCATATATTTT	TRBV6-5	TRBJ1-3	TRBD1	-
CASSQASGGTEAFF	TGTGCCAGCAGCCAAGCTTCCGGAGGAACTGAAGCTTTCTTT	TRBV3-1	TRBJ1-1	-	many
CAWSGPSSGANVLTF	TGTGCCTGGAGTGGTCCGAGCTCTGGGGCCAACGTCCTGACTTTC	TRBV30	TRBJ2-6	-	-
CASRAGTSAYNEQFF	TGTGCCAGCAGGGCCGGGACTAGCGCCTACAATGAGCAGTTCTTC	TRBV2	TRBJ2-1	TRBD2	many
CASSPTLVGELFF	TGTGCCAGCAGCCCCACACTGGTCGGGGAGCTGTTTTTT	TRBV11-3	TRBJ2-2	-	few
CASSLGLGQGEQFF	TGTGCCAGCAGCTTAGGCTTAGGCCAGGGGGAGCAGTTCTTC	TRBV7-2	TRBJ2-1	-	many
CASSLVGGTGDTQYF	TGTGCCAGCAGCTTGGTAGGGGGGACCGGAGACACGCAGTATTTT	TRBV5-6	TRBJ2-3	-	few
CASSQDRTSGNTIYF	TGTGCCAGCAGCCAAGACAGGACCTCTGGAAACACCATATATTTT	TRBV3-1	TRBJ1-3	-	many
CSVDQLPNTEAFF	TGCAGCGTTGACCAGCTCCCGAACACTGAAGCTTTCTTT	TRBV29-1	TRBJ1-1	-	few
CSAPVPGTGMNEQYF	TGCAGTGCCCCCGTACCCGGGACAGGGATGAACGAGCAGTACTTC	TRBV20-1	TRBJ2-7	TRBD1	many
CATSRDPGLGIGNIQYF	TGTGCCACCAGCAGAGATCCTGGACTGGGGATCGGAAACATTCAGTACTTC	TRBV15	TRBJ2-4	-	few
CASSASATYEQYF	TGTGCCAGCAGTGCTAGCGCAACCTACGAGCAGTACTTC	TRBV6-1	TRBJ2-7	-	many
CASSSLADPYNEQFF	TGTGCCAGCAGCTCTTTAGCGGACCCGTACAATGAGCAGTTCTTC	TRBV6-2/TRBV6-3	TRBJ2-1	-	few
CASSLVLRTSGSVDTQYF	TGTGCCAGCAGCTTAGTATTACGGACTAGCGGGAGTGTAGATACGCAGTATTTT	TRBV7-9	TRBJ2-3	TRBD2	few
CASSRGTVQNTEAFF	TGCGCCAGCAGCAGAGGGACAGTACAGAACACTGAAGCTTTCTTT	TRBV5-1	TRBJ1-1	TRBD1	few
CASNNTPGPGGETQYF	TGTGCCAGCAACAATACCCCGGGCCCTGGGGGAGAGACCCAGTACTTC	TRBV6-1	TRBJ2-5	-	-
CASVKAATGNEQFF	TGTGCCAGCGTCAAAGCCGCCACGGGCAATGAGCAGTTCTTC	TRBV12-3/TRBV12-4	TRBJ2-1	-	many
CASNHVAGTHYEQYF	TGCGCCAGCAACCACGTGGCCGGGACTCACTACGAGCAGTACTTC	TRBV5-1	TRBJ2-7	-	few
CASSSYSTDTQYF	TGCGCCAGCAGCTCATACAGCACAGATACGCAGTATTTT	TRBV5-1	TRBJ2-3	-	many
CASSYRGGPSVNIQYF	TGCGCCAGCAGCTACAGGGGGGGGCCATCGGTAAACATTCAGTACTTC	TRBV4-1	TRBJ2-4	-	-
CASSLKDPRTEAFF	TGTGCCAGCAGTTTAAAAGATCCTAGGACTGAAGCTTTCTTT	TRBV12-3/TRBV12-4	TRBJ1-1	-	many